This passage covers 26 T cell receptor beta chains from one sample sequenced in a study of cytomegalovirus exposure and HLA in healthy donors. Profiling relied on immunoSEQ multiplex PCR, and the TCRdb table lists in-frame clones only, not all of them. This sample carries about 88,000 clones, roughly 84% of them seen once, and the ten largest clones take over 10%. The material sequenced was PBMCs. The receptors were gathered from a woman aged 18-29 years in good health and CMV-seropositive.

The rearrangement joins TRBV7-2 to TRBJ1-5; the D is unclear. Germline V CDR1 and CDR2: SGHTA, FQGNSA. The V end lost 10 bases, the J end lost 0 bases, and 13 bases lay between the germline ends. This CDR3 is 14 amino acids long. CDR3 protein: CATKADNSNQPQHF. The CDR3 DNA reads as TGTGCCACTAAGGCAGACAATAGCAATCAGCCCCAGCATTTT. The entire variable domain, with the rest obtained from reference TRBV7-2 and TRBJ1-5, is as follows: GAGVSQSPSNKVTEKGKDVELRCDPISGHTALYWYRQSLGQGLEFLIYFQGNSAPDKSGLPSDRFSAERTGGSVSTLTIQRTQQEDSAVYLCATKADNSNQPQHFGDGTRLSIL.

The chain combines TRBV27 with TRBJ2-5, with D maybe TRBD2 (7 bases). The CDR3 sequence is 18 residues long. Germline V gene data show CDR1 as MNHEY and CDR2 as SMNVEV (reference sequence). Trimming cost V 5 bases and J 0 bases, with 22 bases left between them. The CDR3 reads CASSTAGGPHPYQETQYF. CDR3 coding DNA: TGTGCCAGCAGTACTGCCGGGGGGCCTCACCCGTACCAAGAGACCCAGTACTTC.

This chain links TRBV19 with TRBJ1-1; D ambiguous. CDR1 is LNHDA and CDR2 is SQIVND in the germline V gene (reference sequence). Trimming took off 4 bases at V and 0 bases at J, with 6 bases between the two ends. The length of the CDR3 is 13 residues. CDR3 sequence (DNA): TGTGCCAGTAGTACCCAGGTGAACACTGAAGCTTTCTTT. It codes for CASSTQVNTEAFF. The whole variable domain, remainder taken from reference TRBV19 and TRBJ1-1, is DGGITQSPKYLFRKEGQNVTLSCEQNLNHDAMYWYRQDPGQGLRLIYYSQIVNDFQKGDIAEGYSVSREKKESFPLTVTSAQKNPTAFYLCASSTQVNTEAFFGQGTRLTVV.

The rearrangement links TRBV19 to TRBJ2-1, with 12 bases identical to TRBD2. The CDR3 consists of 17 residues. Germline V lookup: CDR1 LNHDA, CDR2 SQIVND (reference sequence). The V and J ends lost 9 bases and 7 bases, in that order; junction bases with no gene match: 16. DNA for the CDR3: TGTGCCAGCCTACCGACTAGCGGGGGATCGGCCGGGAATGAGCAGTTCTTC. As protein: CASLPTSGGSAGNEQFF. Complete variable domain (other parts from reference TRBV19 and TRBJ2-1): DGGITQSPKYLFRKEGQNVTLSCEQNLNHDAMYWYRQDPGQGLRLIYYSQIVNDFQKGDIAEGYSVSREKKESFPLTVTSAQKNPTAFYLCASLPTSGGSAGNEQFFGPGTRLTVL.

The V call is TRBV5-6, the J call TRBJ2-7; D gene uncertain. The germline gives CDR1 SGHDT, CDR2 YYEEEE. Trimming took 4 bases from V and 7 from J, leaving 21 bases between them. This CDR3 contains 15 residues. The CDR3 DNA is TGTGCCAGCAGCCTACACAGCCTGGATCGTGGAGAGCAGTACTTC. Its protein is CASSLHSLDRGEQYF.

This chain uses TRBV7-9 with TRBJ1-1; tentatively, D is TRBD1 (5 bases). The germline V gene has CDR1 SEHNR and CDR2 FQNEAQ (reference sequence). Between the trimmed V and J ends, which lost 7 bases and 0 bases, there was a span of 9 bases. This CDR3 has 13 amino acids. CDR3 sequence (DNA): TGTGCCAGCACGGGGGGGGTGAACACTGAAGCTTTCTTT. Translation: CASTGGVNTEAFF.

This chain joins TRBV7-2 and TRBJ1-6; weak D call: TRBD1 (5 bases). Germline CDR1 is SGHTA and CDR2 is FQGNSA. The CDR3 covers 16 residues. Trimming took 5 bases from V and 10 from J, leaving 21 bases between them. As DNA, the CDR3 is TGTGCCAGCAGCCCTGACAGTTTCATGGGGAACTCACCCCTCCACTTT. It is translated as CASSPDSFMGNSPLHF.

The chain recombines TRBV19 with TRBJ1-4, with D possibly matching TRBD1 (5 bases). Germline V lookup: CDR1 LNHDA, CDR2 SQIVND (reference sequence). V shed 10 bases and J shed 4 bases, with 22 bases lying between them. The CDR3 consists of 16 residues. The DNA of the CDR3 is TGTGCCACCTCGGACACGAACCCTGTAAATAATGAAAAACTGTTTTTT. It is translated as CATSDTNPVNNEKLFF.

The genes are TRBV7-6 and TRBJ2-5; no reliable D call. V gave up 5 bases and J gave up 4 bases, with 5 bases separating them. The germline V gene encodes CDR1 SGHVS and CDR2 FNYEAQ. The CDR3 length is 11 residues. The CDR3 DNA reads as TGTGCCAGCAGCCAATTAGAGACCCAGTACTTC. Amino acid sequence: CASSQLETQYF.

The rearrangement uses TRBV7-9 and TRBJ2-5; D gene uncertain. Trimming pared 1 base from V and 0 bases from J, leaving 6 bases between. The CDR3 consists of 14 residues. In germline, CDR1 is SEHNR, CDR2 FQNEAQ (reference sequence). CDR3 residues: CASSLDSYQETQYF. CDR3 bases: TGTGCCAGCAGCTTAGACTCATACCAAGAGACCCAGTACTTC. The whole variable domain, filled in from reference TRBV7-9 and TRBJ2-5, reads DTGVSQNPRHKITKRGQNVTFRCDPISEHNRLYWYRQTLGQGPEFLTYFQNEAQLEKSRLLSDRFSAERPKGSFSTLEIQRTEQGDSAMYLCASSLDSYQETQYFGPGTRLLVL.

The chain combines TRBV7-9 with TRBJ2-5; weak D call: TRBD2 (5 bases). V was pared by 6 bases and J by 5 bases, with 13 bases between. The germline gives CDR1 SEHNR, CDR2 FQNEAQ (reference sequence). CDR3 length: 13 amino acids. The CDR3, as DNA: TGTGCCAGCAGTATAGGACTTACGGAGACCCAGTACTTC. Protein product: CASSIGLTETQYF.

The V call is TRBV6-6, the J call TRBJ1-1; possible D gene TRBD1, 5 bases. The CDR3 has 16 residues. Between the trimmed V and J ends, which lost 3 bases and 3 bases, there was a span of 17 bases. The germline CDR1 and CDR2 sequences are MNHNY and SVGAGI (reference sequence). The CDR3 spells CASSYLGHGRDTEAFF. CDR3 sequence (DNA): TGTGCCAGCAGTTATTTGGGGCACGGTAGGGACACTGAAGCTTTCTTT.

Comment on this clone: Other DNA sequences from this sample encode an identical CDR3 as well. The genes are TRBV5-6 and TRBJ2-1, with D uncertain. Germline assignment: CDR1 SGHDT and CDR2 YYEEEE. Trimming stripped 0 bases from V and 10 bases from J, with 5 bases between. CDR3 size: 11 residues. The CDR3 is CASSLALEQFF. CDR3 DNA sequence: TGTGCCAGCAGCTTGGCTCTCGAGCAGTTCTTC.

V gene TRBV7-7 combines with J gene TRBJ2-1, with 8 nucleotides matching TRBD1. The CDR3 is made up of 13 amino acids. The trim removed 5 bases at V and 8 bases at J, leaving 5 bases unmatched. CDR1 SSHAT and CDR2 FNYEAQ come from the germline V gene (reference sequence). CDR3 in amino acids: CASSPDRVHEQFF. Written as DNA, the CDR3 is TGTGCCAGCAGCCCGGACAGGGTCCATGAGCAGTTCTTC.

The chain joins TRBV2 to TRBJ2-7, with 7 bases identical to TRBD2. Germline V gene lookup returns CDR1 SNHLY and CDR2 FYNNEI. Trimming took 5 bases from V and 3 from J; bases not matched to a gene: 10. This CDR3 contains 15 residues. CDR3 sequence reads: CASSTTGRGYYEQYF. The CDR3, as DNA: TGTGCCAGCAGTACGACTGGGCGGGGGTACTACGAGCAGTACTTC. Looking up the rest from reference TRBV2 and TRBJ2-7 gives the full variable domain: EPEVTQTPSHQVTQMGQEVILRCVPISNHLYFYWYRQILGQKVEFLVSFYNNEISEKSEIFDDQFSVERPDGSNFTLKIRSTKLEDSAMYFCASSTTGRGYYEQYFGPGTRLTVT.

V and J are TRBV4-1 and TRBJ2-7; weak D call: TRBD1 (6 bases). Between the trimmed V and J ends, which lost 3 bases and 6 bases, there was a span of 21 bases. Looked up from germline, CDR1 is MGHRA and CDR2 is YSYEKL. The CDR3 has 16 amino acids. The CDR3, as DNA: TGCGCCAGCAGCCAGGGGGCGGCCCGGAATTATCGCGAGCAGTACTTC. Its translation: CASSQGAARNYREQYF.

This clone has just a few counts. The chain combines TRBV27 with TRBJ2-7; the match to TRBD1 covers 7 bases. The CDR3 runs 14 residues. V gave up 7 bases and J gave up 6 bases; unmatched junction bases: 12. Per germline, CDR1 MNHEY and CDR2 SMNVEV (reference sequence). CDR3 nucleotide sequence: TGTGCCAGCAAAAGGGACAGCCGACTCCCCGAGCAGTACTTC. It is translated as CASKRDSRLPEQYF.

The chain carries TRBV7-2 and TRBJ1-5; D not certain. V lost 8 bases and J 4 bases, leaving 12 bases between the germline ends. There are 13 residues in the CDR3. Germline lookup yields CDR1 SGHTA and CDR2 FQGNSA. The DNA of the CDR3 is TGTGCCAGCTCCACGACAACTAATCAGCCCCAGCATTTT. Protein sequence: CASSTTTNQPQHF. Using reference TRBV7-2 and TRBJ1-5 for the parts outside the CDR3, the full variable domain is GAGVSQSPSNKVTEKGKDVELRCDPISGHTALYWYRQSLGQGLEFLIYFQGNSAPDKSGLPSDRFSAERTGGSVSTLTIQRTQQEDSAVYLCASSTTTNQPQHFGDGTRLSIL.

J is TRBJ1-2 and V is TRBV7-2; D unclear. The V end lost 5 bases, the J end lost 6 bases, and 13 bases lay between the germline ends. Germline V gene lookup returns CDR1 SGHTA and CDR2 FQGNSA. The CDR3 loop spans 13 amino acids. The CDR3 here is CASSKTVQDGYTF. The CDR3 DNA follows: TGTGCCAGCAGCAAAACAGTCCAGGATGGCTACACCTTC.

This clone was observed a few times. This chain uses TRBV28 with TRBJ1-5, with a possible D match to TRBD1 (6 bases). Trimming removed 2 bases from V and 3 bases from J, with 8 bases in between. The CDR3 covers 14 residues. Germline CDR1 MDHEN, CDR2 SYDVKM. This CDR3 reads CASSLAGDNQPQHF. For the CDR3, the DNA is TGTGCCAGCAGTTTAGCAGGGGACAATCAGCCCCAGCATTTT.

The chain couples TRBV9 to TRBJ2-1; 10 bases are a match to TRBD2. Germline V CDR1 and CDR2: SGDLS, YYNGEE. The CDR3 sequence is 16 residues long. The ends lost 3 bases at V and 4 bases at J; junction bases unmatched: 7. The CDR3 region is CASSDLAGASYNEQFF. As DNA, the CDR3 is TGTGCCAGCAGCGACCTAGCGGGGGCCAGTTACAATGAGCAGTTCTTC.

The V and J genes are TRBV7-7 and TRBJ2-3, with TRBD1 identical over 7 bases. The CDR3 extends over 14 amino acids. Germline CDR1 and CDR2: SSHAT and FNYEAQ (reference sequence). The V gene end was trimmed by 5 bases and the J gene end by 4 bases; junction bases not matched to a gene: 6. The CDR3 is CASSLGQEADTQYF. The CDR3, as DNA: TGTGCCAGCAGCCTAGGACAGGAGGCAGATACGCAGTATTTT.

The chain carries TRBV5-1 and TRBJ2-3, with unresolved D. The germline CDR1 and CDR2 sequences are SGHRS and YFSETQ. This CDR3 has 14 amino acids. V lost 1 base, J lost 9 bases, and 15 bases lay in between. The CDR3 protein is CASSLQTASHTQYF. CDR3 in DNA: TGCGCCAGCAGCTTGCAGACTGCCAGTCACACGCAGTATTTT.

The chain couples TRBV19 to TRBJ1-5; 10 nucleotides match TRBD1. V shed 5 bases and J 0 bases; nucleotides not matched to a gene: 10. Germline assignment: CDR1 LNHDA and CDR2 SQIVND (reference sequence). The CDR3 consists of 18 residues. The CDR3 sequence is CASSSRDRGLYSNQPQHF. CDR3 DNA: TGTGCCAGTAGTTCCCGGGACAGGGGCCTATATAGCAATCAGCCCCAGCATTTT.

This clone has just a few counts. The genes are TRBV30 and TRBJ1-5; D unresolved. Germline V gene sequence: CDR1 GTSNPN, CDR2 SVGIG (reference sequence). This CDR3 has 12 residues. Trimming took 2 bases from V and 8 from J, leaving 10 bases between them. CDR3: CAWSIYGEPQHF. The DNA of the CDR3 is TGTGCCTGGAGTATCTACGGAGAGCCCCAGCATTTT.

In the case of this clone: The same CDR3 also results from other DNA sequences found in this sample. The chain combines TRBV27 with TRBJ1-2; tentatively, D is TRBD1 (5 bases). Germline V gene lookup returns CDR1 MNHEY and CDR2 SMNVEV (reference sequence). The CDR3 is 12 amino acids. With 3 bases removed from V and 8 bases from J, the gap between germline ends came to 10 bases. DNA for the CDR3: TGTGCCAGCAGTTTGGGGGGGTCCGGCTACACCTTC. Protein: CASSLGGSGYTF.